This TCR beta chain derives from a study of shared clonotypes between healthy human individuals. Study conclusions and caveats: Exclusively blood specimens were collected; tissue repertoires likely differ. Across four donors, naive CD4 shared around 5.3%, naive CD8 around 3.5%, memory CD4 roughly 2.2%, memory CD8 about 0.4%.

This CDR3 has 15 amino acids. V lost 2 bases, J lost 0 bases, and 9 bases lay in between. The germline V gene has CDR1 SGDLS and CDR2 YYNGEE. Points on this clone: Its cognate antigen is unknown. The sample has other DNA sequences that encode this CDR3 too.

The assay ran at deep level. Produced via immunoSEQ multiplex PCR; TCRdb's table is partial and in-frame only. The sample lists some 2.4 million clones, roughly 93% seen once, with 0.36% in the top ten. The study enrolled healthy HIV-negative adults without recent acute infections or vaccinations as donors. The sample was naive CD4+ T cells from PBMCs. This sample's subset: CD45RA+ positively selected. The source of this sequence is a man aged 18-30 years in good health. Some clones in this sample may be carry-over from other donors' samples. This rearrangement joins TRBV9 to TRBJ2-1; D gene unclear. In nucleotides, the CDR3 is TGTGCCAGCAGCGTTGCGCCGAGCTCCTACAATGAGCAGTTCTTC. Its translation: CASSVAPSSYNEQFF.